The TCR beta chain under discussion was sequenced for a study of cytomegalovirus exposure and HLA in healthy donors (dated by TCRdb to the late 2010s). Looking at the study overall: According to an earlier analysis of 587 of the donors, about 179 million T cells yielded over 90 million unique TCR beta sequences and more than 250 Gb of sequence data. Approximately 300 gigabases of sequencing data and around 90 million unique TCR sequences made up an early release that covered 500 to 700 HLA-typed donors. Of the 350 to 400 genotyped donors, about 84% fell in the genetic ancestry cluster associated with self-reported Caucasian donors. The study aimed to test whether signatures of past pathogen exposure could be identified by cataloging public T cell receptors. Using immunosequencing, the study profiled T cell repertoires from fewer than 850 subjects and related those repertoires to cytomegalovirus serostatus. Besides the first cohort of hundreds of subjects, a separate validation cohort made up of 120 different subjects was used. To predict cytomegalovirus infection status, the study brought together high-throughput TCR immunosequencing, statistical association of individual TCRs with disease status, and machine learning. A later analysis re-analyzed previously published TCR beta repertoires from 600 to 850 donors and added high-resolution HLA genotyping to study TCR occurrence patterns. In the later analysis, no new phenotypic data were used to find candidate immune exposures; instead, reliance was placed on TCR beta sequences and their occurrence across donors. An earlier analysis of nearly 600 of the donors applied high-throughput TCR beta sequencing to assess whether each TCR beta V gene segment acted as functional or pseudogenic. Alongside the repertoire data, information on donor age, sex, ethnicity and CMV serostatus was compiled. Genome-wide SNP genotypes for about 65% of the 666 donors were used in a later genetic analysis, which treated that subset as a discovery cohort. All discovery cohort repertoires had been generated using a single sequencing platform. HLA typing covered class I and class II loci at four-digit resolution. Typing coverage varied by locus: about 629-630 donors for A, B, C, DRB1 and DQB1; roughly 560 for DQA1; around 570 for DPA1; around 450 for DPB1. Five DR-DQ haplotypes were treated as single units for association and clustering because of strong linkage in the cohort. Among almost 400 genotyped donors of the cohort, an average of approximately 250,000 unique TCR beta nucleotide sequences were sequenced per donor, roughly 20% of them non-productive. What the study reported, not specific to this receptor: This cohort had only TCR beta chains sequenced, and the lack of alpha or paired-chain data limited which features could be detected. According to the authors, the approach could potentially be generalized to other disease states and immunological phenotypes. In a later analysis, most CMV-associated TCR beta chains were found to appear HLA-restricted, with HLA associations seemingly driven largely by CMV exposure. In vitro tests confirmed that a few of the cytomegalovirus-associated TCR beta chains recognize cytomegalovirus antigens. In a later analysis, some 18,000 TCR beta sequences were associated with specific HLA alleles at a false discovery rate of 0.05. In a later analysis, several top co-occurrence clusters were reported to appear linked to parvovirus B19, influenza, CMV and Epstein-Barr virus. When HLA alleles, especially DR and DQ, strongly co-occurred, attributing TCR associations to individual alleles was difficult. In a later analysis, HLA-associated TCR beta chains were found to be more clonally expanded and to have lower generation probabilities than equally common non-associated chains. Presence/absence analyses assumed roughly uniform sequencing depth across donors, an assumption that may not hold. In an earlier analysis of about 600 of the donors, most TCR beta V segments appeared in productive rearrangements about 87% or about 30% of the time, broadly matching IMGT annotations. In a later analysis, the rate of TCR association differed among HLA loci, with DRB1 alleles having the most associated TCRs and HLA-C alleles having the fewest. Because HLA typing was unavailable for some donors at each locus, only the typed subset was used in association tests. Immune exposure information for the cohort was limited to CMV serostatus. The sequencing pipeline was judged likely to have produced a cluster of highly shared sequence variants as a technical artifact. Because counts were too low, around 17 rarely observed V segments, including chromosome 9 orphons, were left out of the earlier analysis of approximately 500 of the donors. V-gene and J-gene trimming of TCR beta chains was associated with a missense DCLRE1C variant in a later genetic analysis, and the association was replicated in an independent cohort. In both the original and validation cohorts, the classifier was reported to diagnose cytomegalovirus status with high specificity and sensitivity. The 87-base-pair reads could not distinguish some IMGT-functional V segments, including TRBV6-2 and TRBV6-3, so those segments were excluded. A total of about 180 TCR beta chains were listed by the study as associated with cytomegalovirus. Across donors, most TCR sequences were observed very rarely, whereas some public TCRs were present in many individuals. According to a later genetic analysis, donors in an Asian-associated ancestry cluster had fewer N-insertions in productive TCRs than the roughly 660-donor mean. A further reported finding was that TCR beta sequences accurately predicted the HLA-A and HLA-B alleles for most subjects in the first cohort. Correlated functional status among segregating V segments might be attributable to linkage disequilibrium, but an unknown experimental factor could not be ruled out.

Libraries were constructed by the immunoSEQ multiplex PCR assay. For the multiplex PCR, a mixture combining 60 forward primers for TCR Vbeta segments and 13 reverse primers for TCR Jbeta segments was used. Amplification of the CDR3 region of rearranged TCR beta genes was performed with a multiplex PCR assay on genomic DNA. On the Illumina HiSeq System, the amplified TCR beta libraries were sequenced as 87-base-pair reads. Per the source publication's procedure: A later analysis tallied some 79 million unique TCR beta chains across the roughly 610 repertoires, and about 12 million of those chains were shared by two or more donors. Raw reads were error-corrected and collapsed into unique sequences with a nearest-neighbor algorithm that merged closely related sequences to remove PCR and sequencing errors. Alignment of CDR3 sequences to IMGT reference sequences was used to assign V, D and J gene segments. For a sequence to be retained, a match of at least six nucleotides to both a V gene segment and a J gene segment was required. Rearrangements were classified as productive when the CDR3 lacked stop codons and remained in frame with V and J, and all other rearrangements were classified as non-productive. Following IMGT convention, CDR3 was defined as the stretch from the second conserved V-encoded cysteine to the conserved J-encoded phenylalanine. In an earlier analysis of more than 550 of the donors, sequences lacking an unambiguous match to a single V gene segment were excluded. An earlier analysis of a few hundred of the donors called V segments functional above 56.7% productive rearrangements and segregating when the between-donor standard deviation exceeded 5%. To diagnose cytomegalovirus status from the catalog of TCR beta chain sequences, a statistical classification framework was built. A later analysis assigned V and J genes by comparing TCR nucleotide sequences with IMGT/GENE-DB human TR gene sequences. A later analysis assigned CDR3 sequences and most-parsimonious VDJ recombination scenarios with the TCRdist pipeline. In a later analysis, every TCR beta chain was defined by the combination of its CDR3 amino acid sequence and its V-gene family, and reads without a unique V-gene family were dropped. In a later analysis, a few hundred highly shared, low-generation-probability nucleotide sequences were removed to address suspected cross-contamination and a sequencing artifact. A later analysis calculated a clonal expansion index for each public chain from normalized within-repertoire ranks of inferred template counts. Generation probabilities in a later analysis came from a VDJ recombination model fitted to out-of-frame rearrangements, and those results were checked against IGoR. In a later analysis, TCR-TCR, TCR-HLA and TCR-CMV co-occurrence was scored with hypergeometric tests, and a repertoire-size bias correction was applied to TCR pairs. A later analysis estimated false discovery rates by permuting HLA or CMV assignments 20 times. In a later analysis, co-occurring TCRs were grouped using DBSCAN, and TCRdist sequence similarity was added for clustering within HLA-allele-positive subsets. Repertoires with fewer than 30,000 or more than 120,000 public chains, plus five repertoires with anomalous nucleotide sharing, were excluded from co-occurrence clustering. TCRdb took over this immuneACCESS table, retaining in-frame rearrangements with V and J assigned. Such tables are incomplete; in checked studies, under half of the missing clones stem from an unresolved V gene, and the remainder is unexplained. V, J and clone size derive from that table, while D and trimming were established from the DNA sequence. The table for this sample lists 150,000 to 200,000 clones. The ten largest clonotypes hold approximately 0.82% of the sample.

Reading the germline V gene gives CDR1 SNHLY and CDR2 FYNNEI. Germline trimming amounts to 2 bases on V and 3 bases on J, with 4 as the count of junction bases outside the gene matches. The CDR3 contains 15 residues, cysteine and phenylalanine counted. The CDR3 DNA has 45 bases and is translated from base 1. The cohort comprised approximately 700 healthy bone marrow donors. Cohort members were all nominally healthy when sampled, although unrecorded immune exposures were likely present. The donor was CMV seropositive and was included in the group of some 290 seropositive cohort members. Every donor gave a peripheral blood sample, and the peripheral blood mononuclear cells from that sample were used for TCR beta sequencing. Genomic DNA extraction from the blood cell samples was performed with the Qiagen DNeasy Blood Extraction Kit. A word on this clone: The antigen this receptor binds is unknown.

The clonotype was recovered from a woman younger than 35 in good health and CMV-seropositive. The source material was PBMCs. The chain couples TRBV2 to TRBJ2-5; the junction holds 9 bases that match TRBD2. In nucleotide form, the sequence is TGTGCCAGCAGTGAACTAGCGGGACTTAAAGAGACCCAGTACTTC. Its translation is CASSELAGLKETQYF. Supplemented by the reference TRBV2 and TRBJ2-5 proteins around the CDR3, the complete variable domain is EPEVTQTPSHQVTQMGQEVILRCVPISNHLYFYWYRQILGQKVEFLVSFYNNEISEKSEIFDDQFSVERPDGSNFTLKIRSTKLEDSAMYFCASSELAGLKETQYFGPGTRLLVL.